The 13 T cell receptor beta chains presented below share a single source sample, sequenced in a study of cytomegalovirus exposure and HLA in healthy donors. Libraries were prepared by immunoSEQ multiplex PCR; TCRdb keeps only in-frame clonotypes and omits some of them. The repertoire holds 110,000 or so clones, with about 94% as singletons. The sample comprised PBMCs. These receptors were obtained from a woman aged 18-29 years in good health and CMV-seronegative.

A single count supports this clone. The chain joins TRBV29-1 to TRBJ2-1, with 7 nucleotides matching TRBD1. The CDR3 runs to 14 residues. Germline V lookup: CDR1 SQVTM, CDR2 ANQGSEA. V gave up 4 bases and J gave up 4 bases; unmatched junction bases: 7. This CDR3 reads CSVGSVTGYNEQFF. DNA of the CDR3: TGCAGCGTTGGTTCAGTGACAGGGTACAATGAGCAGTTCTTC.

The V call is TRBV6-5, the J call TRBJ2-7; 8 bases agree with TRBD1. With 8 bases clipped from V and 3 bases from J, the junction kept 9 bases outside the gene matches. Germline loops: CDR1 MNHEY, CDR2 SVGAGI. This CDR3 has 14 residues. The CDR3 reads CASSQDRAVYEQYF. The DNA for the CDR3 is TGTGCCAGCTCTCAGGACAGGGCCGTCTACGAGCAGTACTTC.

V usage is TRBV4-3 and J usage is TRBJ2-1; maybe TRBD2 (7 bases). Between the trimmed V and J ends, which lost 3 bases and 3 bases, there was a span of 21 bases. CDR3 length: 18 residues. Germline CDR1 LGHNA, CDR2 YSLEER. CDR3 in DNA: TGCGCCAGCAGCCAGACACATTGGGGGGGCCGGTTCTACAATGAGCAGTTCTTC. Translating it yields CASSQTHWGGRFYNEQFF.

The chain combines TRBV4-3 with TRBJ1-1; the D gene is possibly TRBD1 (5 bases). The CDR3 loop spans 15 amino acids. V dropped 0 bases and J dropped 5 bases, with 13 bases sitting between them. CDR1 and CDR2 (germline): LGHNA, YSLEER. The CDR3 spells CASSQDTGRLTEAFF. In DNA form, the CDR3 reads TGCGCCAGCAGCCAAGATACAGGTAGGCTGACTGAAGCTTTCTTT.

The V call is TRBV2, the J call TRBJ2-1, with 8 bases aligning to TRBD2. Germline lookup yields CDR1 SNHLY and CDR2 FYNNEI. J was trimmed by 3 bases and V by 4 bases; bases with no gene match: 5. This CDR3 contains 15 residues. The CDR3 spells CASSARGGNYNEQFF. The DNA for the CDR3 is TGTGCCAGCAGTGCTCGGGGGGGAAACTACAATGAGCAGTTCTTC. Based on the CDR3 plus reference TRBV2 and TRBJ2-1, the full variable domain is EPEVTQTPSHQVTQMGQEVILRCVPISNHLYFYWYRQILGQKVEFLVSFYNNEISEKSEIFDDQFSVERPDGSNFTLKIRSTKLEDSAMYFCASSARGGNYNEQFFGPGTRLTVL.

This clone was seen once. V usage is TRBV25-1 and J usage is TRBJ2-2, with TRBD1 identical over 9 bases. The CDR3 is 16 residues long. V lost 2 bases, J lost 7 bases, and 8 bases stayed unmatched. From germline, CDR1 is MGHDK and CDR2 SYGVNS. The chain's CDR3 is CASSETMGQGVGELFF. The CDR3 nucleotides read TGTGCCAGCAGTGAAACCATGGGACAGGGTGTCGGGGAGCTGTTTTTT.

V gene TRBV9 combines with J gene TRBJ2-3, with a tentative D call TRBD2 (5 bases). Germline values: CDR1 SGDLS, CDR2 YYNGEE. This CDR3 spans 15 amino acids. The ends were cut back, 4 bases at V and 4 bases at J, with 16 bases in the middle. CDR3 in DNA: TGTGCCAGCAGCCCTAGAGTCGGCGGGCCAGATACGCAGTATTTT. Translation: CASSPRVGGPDTQYF.

CDR3 bases: TGCGCCAGCAGCTTGGCCCCTTCCGGCGGTGGCTACACCTTC. Residues: CASSLAPSGGGYTF. J is TRBJ1-2 and V is TRBV5-1; no firm D call. The CDR3 loop spans 14 amino acids. The V end was cut by 0 bases, the J end by 7 bases, with 13 bases between. Germline loops: CDR1 SGHRS, CDR2 YFSETQ.

The chain carries TRBV7-9 and TRBJ2-2; tentative D call: TRBD1 (6 bases). Germline V CDR1 and CDR2: SEHNR, FQNEAQ (reference sequence). The CDR3 covers 15 residues. Trimming pared 4 bases from V and 5 bases from J, leaving 14 bases between. The CDR3 region is CASSSSQGSTGELFF. The CDR3 bases are TGTGCCAGCAGCTCTTCACAGGGTTCGACCGGGGAGCTGTTTTTT.

The CDR3, as DNA: TGTGCCAGCAGGCCCCGGTCTGCCTACGAGCAGTACTTC. Residues: CASRPRSAYEQYF. This sequence joins TRBV5-6 and TRBJ2-7; no definite D call. The CDR3 spans 13 residues. V shed 5 bases and J shed 2 bases, with 11 bases lying between them. In germline, CDR1 is SGHDT, CDR2 YYEEEE.

The V call is TRBV7-2, the J call TRBJ1-1, with D perhaps matching TRBD1 (6 bases). The CDR3 contains 16 residues. The ends were cut back, 2 bases at V and 1 base at J, with 14 bases in the middle. Germline V gives CDR1 SGHTA, CDR2 FQGNSA. CDR3 amino acids: CASSLMGTNWNTEAFF. The CDR3 DNA is TGTGCCAGCAGCTTAATGGGGACAAACTGGAACACTGAAGCTTTCTTT.

The rearrangement links TRBV5-5 to TRBJ1-2; maybe TRBD1 (6 bases). Germline V gene lookup returns CDR1 SGHKS and CDR2 YYEKEE (reference sequence). The CDR3 contains 13 residues. V was clipped by 4 bases and J by 8 bases, with 15 bases between them. This CDR3 is CASSRDRQWGYTF. CDR3 DNA sequence: TGTGCCAGCAGCCGAGACAGGCAGTGGGGCTACACCTTC.

V gene TRBV7-9 combines with J gene TRBJ2-5; D is undetermined. In germline, CDR1 is SEHNR, CDR2 FQNEAQ (reference sequence). V dropped 5 bases and J dropped 3 bases, with 7 bases sitting between them. CDR3 length: 12 residues. CDR3 loop: CASSPREETQYF. CDR3 nucleotide sequence: TGTGCCAGCAGCCCCCGGGAAGAGACCCAGTACTTC. The variable domain in full, completed from reference TRBV7-9 and TRBJ2-5, reads DTGVSQNPRHKITKRGQNVTFRCDPISEHNRLYWYRQTLGQGPEFLTYFQNEAQLEKSRLLSDRFSAERPKGSFSTLEIQRTEQGDSAMYLCASSPREETQYFGPGTRLLVL.